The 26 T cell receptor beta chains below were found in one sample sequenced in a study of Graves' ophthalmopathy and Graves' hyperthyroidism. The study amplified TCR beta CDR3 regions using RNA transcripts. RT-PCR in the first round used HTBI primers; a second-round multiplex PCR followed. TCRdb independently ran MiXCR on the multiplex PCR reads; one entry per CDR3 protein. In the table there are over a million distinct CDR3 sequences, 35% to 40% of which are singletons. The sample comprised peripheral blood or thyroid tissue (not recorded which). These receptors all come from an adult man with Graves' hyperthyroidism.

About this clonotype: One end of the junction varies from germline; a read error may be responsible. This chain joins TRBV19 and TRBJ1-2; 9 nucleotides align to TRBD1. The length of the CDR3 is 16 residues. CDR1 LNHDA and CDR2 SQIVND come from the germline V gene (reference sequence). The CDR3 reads CTSSPGQGSFGYGYTF. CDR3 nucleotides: TGTACCAGTAGTCCGGGACAGGGAAGTTTCGGCTATGGCTACACCTTC.

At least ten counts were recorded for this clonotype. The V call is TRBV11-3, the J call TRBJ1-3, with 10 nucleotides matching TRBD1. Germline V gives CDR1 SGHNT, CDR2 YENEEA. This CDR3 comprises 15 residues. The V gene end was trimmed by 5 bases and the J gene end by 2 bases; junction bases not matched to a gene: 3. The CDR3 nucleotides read TGTGCCAGCAGCCCGGGACAGGGGCCTGGAAACACCATATATTTT. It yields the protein CASSPGQGPGNTIYF.

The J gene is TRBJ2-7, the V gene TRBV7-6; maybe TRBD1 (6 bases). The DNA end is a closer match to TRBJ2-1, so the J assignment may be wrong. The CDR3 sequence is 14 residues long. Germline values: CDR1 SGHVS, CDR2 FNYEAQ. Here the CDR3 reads CASSKSGEYNEQFF. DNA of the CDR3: TGTGCCAGCAGCAAATCAGGGGAGTACAATGAGCAGTTCTTC.

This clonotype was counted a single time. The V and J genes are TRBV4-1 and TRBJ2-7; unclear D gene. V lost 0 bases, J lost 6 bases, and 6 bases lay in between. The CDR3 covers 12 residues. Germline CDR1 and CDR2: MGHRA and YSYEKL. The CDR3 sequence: CASSQDLAEQYF. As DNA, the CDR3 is TGCGCCAGCAGCCAAGATCTCGCCGAGCAGTACTTC.

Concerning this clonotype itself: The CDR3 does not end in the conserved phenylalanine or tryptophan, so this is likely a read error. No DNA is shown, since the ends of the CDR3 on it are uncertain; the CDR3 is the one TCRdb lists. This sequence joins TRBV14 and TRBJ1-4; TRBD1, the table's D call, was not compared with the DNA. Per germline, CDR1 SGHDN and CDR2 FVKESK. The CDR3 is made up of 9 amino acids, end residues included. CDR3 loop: CASSHGTAY.

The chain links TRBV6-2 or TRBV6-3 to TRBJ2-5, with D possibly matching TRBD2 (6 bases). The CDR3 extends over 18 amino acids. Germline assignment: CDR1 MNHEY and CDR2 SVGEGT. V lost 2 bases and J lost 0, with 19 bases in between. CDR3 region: CASSYAPGGAQNQETQYF. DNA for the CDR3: TGTGCCAGCAGTTACGCCCCAGGAGGGGCCCAAAACCAAGAGACCCAGTACTTC.

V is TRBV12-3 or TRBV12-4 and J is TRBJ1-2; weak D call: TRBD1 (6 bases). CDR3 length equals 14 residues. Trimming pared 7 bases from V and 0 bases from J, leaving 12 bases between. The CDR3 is CASKKDSPNYGYTF. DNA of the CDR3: TGTGCCAGCAAGAAGGACAGTCCTAACTATGGCTACACCTTC.

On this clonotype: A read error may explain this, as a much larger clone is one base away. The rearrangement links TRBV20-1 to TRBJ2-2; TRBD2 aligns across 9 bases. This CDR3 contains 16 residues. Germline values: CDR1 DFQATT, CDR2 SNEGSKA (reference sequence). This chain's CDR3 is CSAGDRAGGGGGELFF. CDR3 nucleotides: TGCAGTGCTGGAGACCGAGCGGGAGGAGGGGGCGGGGAGCTGTTTTTT.

DNA of the CDR3: TGCAGTGCTAGGAGGCAGGGAGGTGGTAGGCGCTCACCCCTCCACTTT. Protein: CSARRQGGGRRSPLHF. The chain has TRBV20-1 and TRBJ1-6; possible D gene TRBD1, 5 bases. V was cut by 3 bases and J by 10 bases, with 22 bases left in between. Germline-derived CDR1 and CDR2 are DFQATT and SNEGSKA (reference sequence). The CDR3 is 16 residues long.

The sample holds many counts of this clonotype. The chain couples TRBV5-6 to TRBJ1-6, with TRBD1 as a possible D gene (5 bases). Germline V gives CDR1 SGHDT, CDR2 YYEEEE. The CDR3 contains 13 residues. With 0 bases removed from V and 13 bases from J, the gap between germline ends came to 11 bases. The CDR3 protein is CASSLGRRDPLHF. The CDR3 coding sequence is TGTGCCAGCAGCTTGGGCCGAAGGGACCCCCTCCACTTT.

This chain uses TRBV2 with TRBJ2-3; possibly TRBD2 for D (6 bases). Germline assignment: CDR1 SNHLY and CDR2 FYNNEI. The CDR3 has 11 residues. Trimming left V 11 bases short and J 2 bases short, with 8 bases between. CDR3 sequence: CARRDTDTQYF. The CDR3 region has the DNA TGTGCCCGGAGGGACACAGATACGCAGTATTTT.

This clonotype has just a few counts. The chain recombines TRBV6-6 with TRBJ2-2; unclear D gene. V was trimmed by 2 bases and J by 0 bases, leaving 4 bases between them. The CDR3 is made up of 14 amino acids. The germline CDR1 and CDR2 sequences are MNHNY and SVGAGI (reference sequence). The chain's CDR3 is CASSYRSNTGELFF. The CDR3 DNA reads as TGTGCCAGCAGTTACAGGTCGAACACCGGGGAGCTGTTTTTT.

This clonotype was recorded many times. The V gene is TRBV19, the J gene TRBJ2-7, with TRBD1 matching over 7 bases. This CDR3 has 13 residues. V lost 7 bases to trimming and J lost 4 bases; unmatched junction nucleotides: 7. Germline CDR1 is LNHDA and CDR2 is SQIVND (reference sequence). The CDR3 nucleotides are TGTGCCAGTATGGGACAGAGTGTTTACGAGCAGTACTTC. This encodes CASMGQSVYEQYF. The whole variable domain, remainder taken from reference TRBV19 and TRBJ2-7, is DGGITQSPKYLFRKEGQNVTLSCEQNLNHDAMYWYRQDPGQGLRLIYYSQIVNDFQKGDIAEGYSVSREKKESFPLTVTSAQKNPTAFYLCASMGQSVYEQYFGPGTRLTVT.

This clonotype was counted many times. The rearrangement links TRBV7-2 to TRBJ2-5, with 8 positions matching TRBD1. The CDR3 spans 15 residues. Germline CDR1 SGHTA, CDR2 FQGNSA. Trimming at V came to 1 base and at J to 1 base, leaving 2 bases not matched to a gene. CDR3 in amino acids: CASSLVDRAQETQYF. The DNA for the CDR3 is TGTGCCAGCAGCTTAGTGGACAGGGCCCAAGAGACCCAGTACTTC.

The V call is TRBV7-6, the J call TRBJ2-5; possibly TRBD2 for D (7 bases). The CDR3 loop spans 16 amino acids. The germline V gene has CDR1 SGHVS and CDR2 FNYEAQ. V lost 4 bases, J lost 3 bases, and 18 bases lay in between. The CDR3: CASSSYIQGGEETQYF. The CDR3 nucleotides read TGTGCCAGCAGCTCATATATACAAGGGGGGGAAGAGACCCAGTACTTC.

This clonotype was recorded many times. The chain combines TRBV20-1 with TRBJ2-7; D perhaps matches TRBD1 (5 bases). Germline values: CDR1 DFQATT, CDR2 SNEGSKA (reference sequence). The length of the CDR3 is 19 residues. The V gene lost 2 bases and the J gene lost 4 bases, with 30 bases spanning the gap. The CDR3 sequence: CSARPKDNWRRGISYEQYF. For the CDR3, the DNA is TGCAGTGCTAGACCGAAAGATAATTGGAGAAGGGGAATCTCTTACGAGCAGTACTTC.

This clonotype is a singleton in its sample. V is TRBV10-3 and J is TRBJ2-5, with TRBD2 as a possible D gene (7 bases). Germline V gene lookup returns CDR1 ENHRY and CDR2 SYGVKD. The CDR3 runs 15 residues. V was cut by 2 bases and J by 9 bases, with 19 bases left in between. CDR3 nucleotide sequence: TGTGCCATCAGTGAGCCCCCCGGGGGGCCCGGACCCCAGTACTTC. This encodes CAISEPPGGPGPQYF.

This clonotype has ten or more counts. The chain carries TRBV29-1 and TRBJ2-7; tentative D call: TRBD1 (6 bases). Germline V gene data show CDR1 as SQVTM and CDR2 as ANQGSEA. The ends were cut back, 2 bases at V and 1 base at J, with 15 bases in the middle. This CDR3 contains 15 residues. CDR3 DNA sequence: TGCAGCGTTGAATACCCAGGGGTCCGTTCCTACGAGCAGTACTTC. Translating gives CSVEYPGVRSYEQYF.

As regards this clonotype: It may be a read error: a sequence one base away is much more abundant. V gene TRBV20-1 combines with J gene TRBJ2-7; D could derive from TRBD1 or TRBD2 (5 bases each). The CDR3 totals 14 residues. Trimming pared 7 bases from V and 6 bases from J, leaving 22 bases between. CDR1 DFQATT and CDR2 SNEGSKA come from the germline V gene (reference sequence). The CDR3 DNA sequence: TGCAGTGTCGAATCGGGAATAGCGAGGGGCGAGCAGTACTTC. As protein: CSVESGIARGEQYF.

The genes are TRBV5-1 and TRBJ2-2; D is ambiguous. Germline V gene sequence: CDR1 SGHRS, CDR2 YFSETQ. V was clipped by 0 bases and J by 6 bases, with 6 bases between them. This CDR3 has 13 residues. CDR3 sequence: CASSLELAGELFF. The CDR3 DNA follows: TGCGCCAGCAGCTTGGAACTCGCCGGGGAGCTGTTTTTT.

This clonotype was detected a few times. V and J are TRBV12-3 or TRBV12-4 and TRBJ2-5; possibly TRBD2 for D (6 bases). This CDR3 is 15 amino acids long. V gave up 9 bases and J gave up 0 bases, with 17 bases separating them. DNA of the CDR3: TGTGCCAGTCAACCCGCCCGGGACTACCAAGAGACCCAGTACTTC. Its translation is CASQPARDYQETQYF.

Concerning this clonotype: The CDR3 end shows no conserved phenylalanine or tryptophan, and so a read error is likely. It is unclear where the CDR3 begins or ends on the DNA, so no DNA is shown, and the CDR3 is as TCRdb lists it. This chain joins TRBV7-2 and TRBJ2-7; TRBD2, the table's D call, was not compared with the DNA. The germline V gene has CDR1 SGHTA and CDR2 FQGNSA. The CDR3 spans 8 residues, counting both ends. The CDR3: CASSVAGG.

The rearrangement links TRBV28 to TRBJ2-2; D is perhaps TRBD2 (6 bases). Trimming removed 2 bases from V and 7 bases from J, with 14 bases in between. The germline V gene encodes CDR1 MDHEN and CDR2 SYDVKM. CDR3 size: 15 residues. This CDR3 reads CASSLAGPGVGELFF. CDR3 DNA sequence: TGTGCCAGCAGTTTAGCGGGGCCCGGTGTCGGGGAGCTGTTTTTT. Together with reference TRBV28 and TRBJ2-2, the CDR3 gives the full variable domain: DVKVTQSSRYLVKRTGEKVFLECVQDMDHENMFWYRQDPGLGLRLIYFSYDVKMKEKGDIPEGYSVSREKKERFSLILESASTNQTSMYLCASSLAGPGVGELFFGEGSRLTVL.

The CDR3 bases are TGCGCCAGCAGTGAGGACGGCCCACTCAGTGAAGCTTTCTTT. The encoded protein is CASSEDGPLSEAFF. This rearrangement joins TRBV10-2 to TRBJ1-1; D is uncertain. V was cut by 2 bases and J by 7 bases, with 14 bases left in between. Germline V gene data show CDR1 as WSHSY and CDR2 as SAAADI. The CDR3 contains 14 residues.

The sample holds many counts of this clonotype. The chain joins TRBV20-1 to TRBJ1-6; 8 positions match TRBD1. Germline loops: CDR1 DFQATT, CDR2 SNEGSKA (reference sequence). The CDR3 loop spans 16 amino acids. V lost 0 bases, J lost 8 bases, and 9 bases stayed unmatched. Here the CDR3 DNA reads TGCAGTGCTAGAGATCTTGGGCAGGGGGCTTATTCACCCCTCCACTTT. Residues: CSARDLGQGAYSPLHF.

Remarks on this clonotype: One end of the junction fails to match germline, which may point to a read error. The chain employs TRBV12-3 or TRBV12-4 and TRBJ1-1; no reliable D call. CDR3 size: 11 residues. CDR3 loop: CAGSFYTEAFF. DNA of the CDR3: TGTGCCGGCAGTTTCTACACTGAAGCATTCTTT.